This T cell receptor beta chain was captured in a study of beta chain features in type 1 diabetes. Regarding the study as a whole: There was a possibility that cDNA sequencing over-represented cells with high TCR expression.

This clone was counted a few times. Its cognate antigen is unknown. Investigators reverse transcribed all isolated RNA, so they sequenced expressed TCRB transcripts. Generated by immunoSEQ multiplex PCR, the TCRdb table keeps only in-frame clones and is missing some. This sample yields more than 150,000 clones, of which less than 9.5% are seen a single time; around 2.5% belongs to the top ten. The CDR3 is made up of 14 amino acids. This TCR was recovered from a woman between 18 and 29 years old in good health. The V and J genes are TRBV21-1 and TRBJ2-6; the D call of TRBD2 is as the table states it, not checked on the DNA. TRBV21-1 is a recognized pseudogene. The sequencing sample was made of central memory CD4+ T cells from blood. For the CDR3, the DNA is TGTGCCAGCAGCTTTAACGCGGGGGCCAACGTCCTGACTTTC. Translated: CASSFNAGANVLTF.